The next 20 T cell receptor beta chains were all read from a single sample in a study of control samples from healthy donors and cancer patients. Produced via immunoSEQ multiplex PCR; TCRdb's table is partial and in-frame only. The sample includes under 450,000 clones, 75% to 95% seen only once; the top ten take 6% to 7%. The sequenced sample was PBMCs. These receptors were collected from a middle-aged man with head and neck cancer.

The chain links TRBV18 to TRBJ2-1; D gene unclear. CDR1 KGHSH and CDR2 LQKENI come from the germline V gene. V shed 0 bases and J shed 6 bases, with 3 bases lying between them. There are 12 residues in the CDR3. The CDR3 region is CASSPPANEQFF. CDR3 coding DNA: TGTGCCAGCTCACCACCCGCCAATGAGCAGTTCTTC.

The count of this clone is one. The chain recombines TRBV6-5 with TRBJ2-7; 9 bases align to TRBD1. In germline, CDR1 is MNHEY, CDR2 SVGAGI. The CDR3 has 16 residues. With 0 bases clipped from V and 0 bases from J, the junction kept 3 bases outside the gene matches. The CDR3 DNA reads as TGTGCCAGCAGTTACTCTTGGACAGGGGCCTCCTACGAGCAGTACTTC. This sequence encodes CASSYSWTGASYEQYF.

The J gene is TRBJ2-7, the V gene TRBV27, with unresolved D. V was cut by 1 base and J by 6 bases, with 10 bases left in between. The CDR3 has 13 amino acids. Germline values: CDR1 MNHEY, CDR2 SMNVEV (reference sequence). CDR3 loop: CASSLYWSAEQYF. CDR3 bases: TGTGCCAGCAGTTTATATTGGTCGGCCGAGCAGTACTTC.

Only a few counts were recorded for this clone. The rearrangement uses TRBV7-6 and TRBJ2-1; D may be TRBD1 (5 bases). Trimming left V 0 bases short and J 1 base short, with 10 bases between. Germline lookup yields CDR1 SGHVS and CDR2 FNYEAQ. This CDR3 has 16 residues. This chain's CDR3 is CASSLAIRVSYNEQFF. The CDR3 nucleotides read TGTGCCAGCAGCTTAGCGATCAGGGTTTCCTACAATGAGCAGTTCTTC.

The rearrangement links TRBV6-6 to TRBJ1-1; 9 bases map to TRBD1. V gave up 7 bases and J gave up 3 bases; unmatched junction bases: 12. Germline CDR1 MNHNY, CDR2 SVGAGI (reference sequence). The CDR3 covers 16 residues. DNA for the CDR3: TGTGCCAGCACCATAGTCCCGGGACAGGGCGACACTGAAGCTTTCTTT. This codes for CASTIVPGQGDTEAFF.

This rearrangement joins TRBV6-5 to TRBJ1-2; D not certain. The germline V and J ends were trimmed by 3 bases and 1 base, with 9 bases remaining between them. The CDR3 totals 14 residues. The germline CDR1 and CDR2 sequences are MNHEY and SVGAGI. CDR3 residues: CASSYAGSNYGYTF. The CDR3 DNA follows: TGTGCCAGCAGTTATGCAGGTAGTAACTATGGCTACACCTTC.

The chain recombines TRBV9 with TRBJ1-4, with D possibly TRBD1 on 5 matching bases. This CDR3 comprises 14 residues. Germline V gives CDR1 SGDLS, CDR2 YYNGEE. Trimming took off 2 bases at V and 8 bases at J, with 13 bases between the two ends. CDR3 in DNA: TGTGCCAGCAGCGTCGGGACGGAGTGGGAAAAACTGTTTTTT. Translated, it gives CASSVGTEWEKLFF. Together with reference TRBV9 and TRBJ1-4, the CDR3 gives the full variable domain: DSGVTQTPKHLITATGQRVTLRCSPRSGDLSVYWYQQSLDQGLQFLIQYYNGEERAKGNILERFSAQQFPDLHSELNLSSLELGDSALYFCASSVGTEWEKLFFGSGTQLSVL.

The V call is TRBV5-4, the J call TRBJ2-1; possibly TRBD1 for D (6 bases). The V gene lost 3 bases and the J gene lost 4 bases, with 8 bases spanning the gap. Germline CDR1 SGHNT, CDR2 YYREEE (reference sequence). The CDR3 sequence is 13 residues long. CDR3 sequence (DNA): TGTGCCAGCAGCTCCGACAGGTACAATGAGCAGTTCTTC. It specifies CASSSDRYNEQFF.

The genes are TRBV12-3 or TRBV12-4 and TRBJ1-1; D might be TRBD1 (5 bases). CDR3 length equals 12 residues. V lost 5 bases and J lost 6, with 10 bases in between. As DNA, the CDR3 is TGTGCCAGCAGTCCACAGGAGTCTGAAGCTTTCTTT. It encodes CASSPQESEAFF.

The count of this clone is one. This rearrangement joins TRBV9 to TRBJ2-7; D gene ambiguous. The CDR3 loop spans 13 amino acids. V lost 6 bases and J 0 bases, leaving 10 bases between the germline ends. CDR1 SGDLS and CDR2 YYNGEE come from the germline V gene. The CDR3 nucleotides are TGTGCCAGCAATTCCGGCGCCTCCTACGAGCAGTACTTC. Protein product: CASNSGASYEQYF.

The gene calls are TRBV7-2 and TRBJ1-3; no definite D call. V lost 0 bases to trimming and J lost 0 bases, with 9 bases between them. Germline V gene data show CDR1 as SGHTA and CDR2 as FQGNSA. The CDR3 has 16 amino acids. The CDR3: CASSLATANSGNTIYF. CDR3 in DNA: TGTGCCAGCAGCTTAGCGACGGCGAACTCTGGAAACACCATATATTTT.

The V gene is TRBV11-2, the J gene TRBJ1-4, with TRBD1 as a possible D gene (5 bases). The V end lost 7 bases, the J end lost 6 bases, and 15 bases lay between the germline ends. This CDR3 has 14 residues. Germline lookup yields CDR1 SGHAT and CDR2 FQNNGV. In nucleotides, the CDR3 is TGTGCCAGCACCGTAGGGACGGGATATGAAAAACTGTTTTTT. As protein: CASTVGTGYEKLFF.

The chain combines TRBV19 with TRBJ2-2; D possibly matches TRBD1 or TRBD2 (5 bases each). The CDR3 length is 14 residues. The V gene lost 11 bases and the J gene lost 0 bases, with 13 bases spanning the gap. The germline V gene encodes CDR1 LNHDA and CDR2 SQIVND (reference sequence). Written as DNA, the CDR3 is TGTGCCGTCGGAGAGGGGCCGAACACCGGGGAGCTGTTTTTT. The encoded protein is CAVGEGPNTGELFF. Filled out from reference TRBV19 and TRBJ2-2, the complete variable domain reads DGGITQSPKYLFRKEGQNVTLSCEQNLNHDAMYWYRQDPGQGLRLIYYSQIVNDFQKGDIAEGYSVSREKKESFPLTVTSAQKNPTAFYLCAVGEGPNTGELFFGEGSRLTVL.

The V call is TRBV6-1, the J call TRBJ1-5; D perhaps matches TRBD1 (5 bases). Trimming cost V 2 bases and J 5 bases, with 10 bases left between them. This CDR3 has 14 residues. CDR1 and CDR2 (germline): MNHNS, SASEGT. The CDR3 DNA reads as TGTGCCAGCAGTGAAATAGACAGCTATCAGCCCCAGCATTTT. Translated, it gives CASSEIDSYQPQHF.

The V gene is TRBV6-5, the J gene TRBJ1-4; 8 bases agree with TRBD1. V shed 5 bases and J 3 bases; nucleotides not matched to a gene: 5. The length of the CDR3 is 15 residues. Germline CDR1 is MNHEY and CDR2 is SVGAGI. CDR3 in DNA: TGTGCCAGCAGTCCTGACAGGGGAGCTAATGAAAAACTGTTTTTT. Protein sequence: CASSPDRGANEKLFF.

The genes are TRBV24-1 and TRBJ2-1; D is unresolved. The CDR3 has 13 amino acids. Germline lookup yields CDR1 KGHDR and CDR2 SFDVKD. The V and J ends lost 0 bases and 4 bases respectively, with 3 bases between them. CDR3 coding DNA: TGTGCCACCAGTGATTTGAGGTACAATGAGCAGTTCTTC. Translating it yields CATSDLRYNEQFF.

The J gene is TRBJ2-3, the V gene TRBV7-9; D unclear. The V gene's germline CDR1 is SEHNR and CDR2 FQNEAQ (reference sequence). This CDR3 comprises 14 residues. The V end lost 11 bases, the J end lost 4 bases, and 19 bases lay between the germline ends. This CDR3 reads CAASRIPGPDTQYF. The CDR3 nucleotides are TGTGCCGCCAGTAGAATTCCGGGCCCAGATACGCAGTATTTT.

The count of this clone is one. V gene TRBV2 combines with J gene TRBJ2-7; D is undetermined. Germline V CDR1 and CDR2: SNHLY, FYNNEI. This CDR3 region has 14 residues. Between the trimmed V and J ends, which lost 4 bases and 2 bases, there was a span of 12 bases. CDR3 sequence reads: CASSGARQTYEQYF. Written as DNA, the CDR3 is TGTGCCAGCAGTGGGGCTAGGCAAACCTACGAGCAGTACTTC.

The chain combines TRBV7-3 with TRBJ2-1; TRBD2 might be the D (6 bases). The CDR3 covers 15 residues. Trimming took off 5 bases at V and 6 bases at J, with 17 bases between the two ends. CDR1 and CDR2 (germline): SGHTA, FQGTGA. The CDR3 DNA follows: TGTGCCAGCAGCCTCAGTCCCGGGACTTTCAATGAGCAGTTCTTC. It encodes CASSLSPGTFNEQFF.

CDR3 sequence (DNA): TGTGCCAGCAGCCGAGGGGCCGGGAGGTCCTACGAGCAGTACTTC. This sequence encodes CASSRGAGRSYEQYF. The chain uses TRBV11-3 and TRBJ2-7; 7 nucleotides match TRBD2. CDR3 length: 15 residues. Trimming cost V 5 bases and J 1 base; bases outside gene matches: 8. CDR1 is SGHNT and CDR2 is YENEEA in the germline V gene.